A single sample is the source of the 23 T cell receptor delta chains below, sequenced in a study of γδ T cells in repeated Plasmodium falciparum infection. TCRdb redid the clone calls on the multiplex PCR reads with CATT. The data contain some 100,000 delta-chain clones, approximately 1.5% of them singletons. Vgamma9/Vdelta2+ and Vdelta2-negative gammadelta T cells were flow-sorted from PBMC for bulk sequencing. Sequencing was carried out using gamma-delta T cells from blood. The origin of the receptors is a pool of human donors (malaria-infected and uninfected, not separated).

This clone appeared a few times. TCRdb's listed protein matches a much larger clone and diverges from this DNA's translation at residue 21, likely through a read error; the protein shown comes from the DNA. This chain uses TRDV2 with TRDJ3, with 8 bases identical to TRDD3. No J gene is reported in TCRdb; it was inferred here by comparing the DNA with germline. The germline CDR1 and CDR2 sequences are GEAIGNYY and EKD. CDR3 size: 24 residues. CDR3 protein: CACDSVASREVTGGRKWDTRRMFF. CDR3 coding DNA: TGTGCCTGTGACTCCGTGGCGTCCCGTGAAGTTACTGGGGGTCGAAAGTGGGACACCCGACGGATGTTTTTC.

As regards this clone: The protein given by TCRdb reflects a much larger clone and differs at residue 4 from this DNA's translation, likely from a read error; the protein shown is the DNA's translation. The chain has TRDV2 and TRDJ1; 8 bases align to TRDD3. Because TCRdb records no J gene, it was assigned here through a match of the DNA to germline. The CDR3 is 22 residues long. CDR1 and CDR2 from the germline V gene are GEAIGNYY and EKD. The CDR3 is CACGTERVHSRGWGMLADKLIF. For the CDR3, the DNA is TGTGCCTGTGGCACCGAGAGAGTACACTCCCGGGGATGGGGGATGTTGGCCGATAAACTCATCTTT.

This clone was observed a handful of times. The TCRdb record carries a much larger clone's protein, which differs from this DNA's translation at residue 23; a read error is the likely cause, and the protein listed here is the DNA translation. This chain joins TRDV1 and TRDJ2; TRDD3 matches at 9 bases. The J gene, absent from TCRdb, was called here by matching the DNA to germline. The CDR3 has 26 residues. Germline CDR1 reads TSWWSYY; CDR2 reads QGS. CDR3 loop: CALGELALPMKLGDSPSLALTARLFF. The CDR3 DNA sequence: TGTGCTCTTGGGGAACTAGCGCTTCCTATGAAGCTGGGGGATTCTCCTTCCTTAGCTTTGACAGCACGACTCTTCTTT.

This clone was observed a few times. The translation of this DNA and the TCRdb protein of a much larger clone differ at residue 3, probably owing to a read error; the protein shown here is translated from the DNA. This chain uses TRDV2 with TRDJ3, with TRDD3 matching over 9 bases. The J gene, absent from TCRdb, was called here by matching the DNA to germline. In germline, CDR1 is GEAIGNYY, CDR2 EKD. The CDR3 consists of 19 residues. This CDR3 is CARDTKDWGSSWDTRQMFF. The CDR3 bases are TGTGCCCGTGACACCAAGGACTGGGGGAGCTCCTGGGACACCCGACAGATGTTTTTC.

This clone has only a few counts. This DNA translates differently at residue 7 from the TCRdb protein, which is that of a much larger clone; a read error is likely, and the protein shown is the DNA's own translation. CDR3 DNA sequence: TGTGCTCTTGGGGAACTGGCCTACTGGGGGACCCCCTATAGTAAACTCATCTTT. Its protein is CALGELAYWGTPYSKLIF. V is TRDV1 and J is TRDJ1, with 9 nucleotides matching TRDD3. From germline, CDR1 is TSWWSYY and CDR2 QGS. The CDR3 covers 18 residues. The junction had 15 bases not matched to a gene; V was cut back by 0 bases and J by 7 bases.

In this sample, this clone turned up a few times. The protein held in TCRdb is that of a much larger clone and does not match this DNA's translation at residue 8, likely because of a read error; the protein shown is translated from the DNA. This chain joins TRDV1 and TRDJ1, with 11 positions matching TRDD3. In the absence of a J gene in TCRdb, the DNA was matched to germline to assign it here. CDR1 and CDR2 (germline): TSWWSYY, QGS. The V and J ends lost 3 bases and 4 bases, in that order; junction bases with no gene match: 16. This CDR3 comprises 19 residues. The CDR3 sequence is CALGDLSSWGILDLDKLIF. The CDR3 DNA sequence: TGTGCTCTTGGGGATCTATCTTCCTGGGGGATACTGGACCTCGATAAACTCATCTTT.

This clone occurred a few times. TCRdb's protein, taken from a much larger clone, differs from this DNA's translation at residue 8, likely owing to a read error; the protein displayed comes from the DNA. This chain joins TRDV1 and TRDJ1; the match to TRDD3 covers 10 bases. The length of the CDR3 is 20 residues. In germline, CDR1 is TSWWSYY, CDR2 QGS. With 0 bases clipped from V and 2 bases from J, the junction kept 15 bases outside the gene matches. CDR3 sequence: CALGELGNAYWGIGTDKLIF. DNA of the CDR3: TGTGCTCTTGGGGAACTTGGGAATGCGTACTGGGGGATTGGAACCGATAAACTCATCTTT.

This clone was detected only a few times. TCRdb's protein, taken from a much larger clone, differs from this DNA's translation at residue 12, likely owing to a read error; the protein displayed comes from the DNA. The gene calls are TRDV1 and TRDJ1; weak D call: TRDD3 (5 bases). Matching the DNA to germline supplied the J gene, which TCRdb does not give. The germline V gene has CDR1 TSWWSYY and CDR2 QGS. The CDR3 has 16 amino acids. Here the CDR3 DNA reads TGTGCTCTTGGGCCTCCGGGGGGGTGGTACACCGGTAAACTCATCTTT. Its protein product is CALGPPGGWYTGKLIF.

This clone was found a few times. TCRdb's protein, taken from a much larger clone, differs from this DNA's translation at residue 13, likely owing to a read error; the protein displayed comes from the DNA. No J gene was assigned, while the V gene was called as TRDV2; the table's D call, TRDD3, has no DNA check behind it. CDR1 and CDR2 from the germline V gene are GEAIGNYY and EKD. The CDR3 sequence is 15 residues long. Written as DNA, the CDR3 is TGTGCCTGTGACACCCTGGGGGATCCGACAGCACAACCCTTCTTT. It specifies CACDTLGDPTAQPFF.

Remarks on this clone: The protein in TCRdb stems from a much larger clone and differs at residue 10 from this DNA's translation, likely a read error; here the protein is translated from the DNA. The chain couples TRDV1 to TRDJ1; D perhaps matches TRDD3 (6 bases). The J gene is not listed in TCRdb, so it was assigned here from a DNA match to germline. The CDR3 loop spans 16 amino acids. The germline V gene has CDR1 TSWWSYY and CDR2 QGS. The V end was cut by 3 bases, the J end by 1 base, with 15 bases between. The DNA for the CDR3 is TGTGCTCTTGGGGAGACCTGTGGGGGGCCCACCGATAAACTCATCTTT. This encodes CALGETCGGPTDKLIF.

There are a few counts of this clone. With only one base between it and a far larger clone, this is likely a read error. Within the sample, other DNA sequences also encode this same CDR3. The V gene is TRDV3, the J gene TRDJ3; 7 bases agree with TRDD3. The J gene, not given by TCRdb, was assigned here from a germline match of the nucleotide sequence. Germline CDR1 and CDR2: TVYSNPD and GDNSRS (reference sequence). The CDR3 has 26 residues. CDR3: CAFNDLTLFETTDVGDSSWDTRQMFF. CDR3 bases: TGTGCCTTTAATGATCTAACCCTCTTCGAGACTACTGATGTGGGGGACAGCTCCTGGGACACCCGGCAGATGTTTTTC.

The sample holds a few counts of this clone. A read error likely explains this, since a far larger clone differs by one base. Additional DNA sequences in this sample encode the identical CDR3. CDR3 protein: CACDTGEVYTDKLIF. The CDR3 bases are TGCGCCTGTGACACCGGCGAAGTGTACACCGATAAACTCATCTTT. V and J are TRDV2 and TRDJ1; D gene unclear. The J gene, missing from TCRdb, was assigned here through DNA to germline matching. Per germline, CDR1 GEAIGNYY and CDR2 EKD. This CDR3 comprises 15 residues.

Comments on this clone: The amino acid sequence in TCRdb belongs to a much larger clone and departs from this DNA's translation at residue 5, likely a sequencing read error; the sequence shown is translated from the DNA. The CDR3 DNA reads TGTGCCTGTGACGCCTGGGGGTCGAGCTCCTGGGACACCCGACAGATGTTTTTC. It codes for CACDAWGSSSWDTRQMFF. The V gene is TRDV2, the J gene TRDJ3; 7 bases align to TRDD3. Here the J gene was assigned by germline matching of the DNA, as TCRdb has none. Losses at the gene ends were 3 bases for V and 0 bases for J; bases not matched to a gene: 7. The CDR3 contains 18 residues. Germline lookup yields CDR1 GEAIGNYY and CDR2 EKD.

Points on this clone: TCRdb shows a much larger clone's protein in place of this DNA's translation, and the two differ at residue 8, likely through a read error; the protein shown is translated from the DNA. CDR3 DNA sequence: TGTGCCTGTGACTGGGGGAGCTTCTGGGACACCCGACAGATGTTTTTC. This gives the protein CACDWGSFWDTRQMFF. The V and J genes are TRDV2 and TRDJ3; 7 bases align to TRDD3. TCRdb carries no J gene annotation; the J gene was assigned here by matching the DNA with germline. In germline, CDR1 is GEAIGNYY, CDR2 EKD. V lost 3 bases, J lost 3 bases, and 4 bases stayed unmatched. This CDR3 has 16 residues.

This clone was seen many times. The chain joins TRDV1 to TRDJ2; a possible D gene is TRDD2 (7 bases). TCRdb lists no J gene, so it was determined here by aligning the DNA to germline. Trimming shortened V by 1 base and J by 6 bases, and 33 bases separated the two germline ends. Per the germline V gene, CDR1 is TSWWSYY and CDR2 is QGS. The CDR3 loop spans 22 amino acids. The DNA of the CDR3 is TGTGCTCTTGGGGAACGTTCCTCGTTCCTACGGGTCTGGGGTCCGCGGGCAGCACAACTCTTCTTT. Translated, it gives CALGERSSFLRVWGPRAAQLFF.

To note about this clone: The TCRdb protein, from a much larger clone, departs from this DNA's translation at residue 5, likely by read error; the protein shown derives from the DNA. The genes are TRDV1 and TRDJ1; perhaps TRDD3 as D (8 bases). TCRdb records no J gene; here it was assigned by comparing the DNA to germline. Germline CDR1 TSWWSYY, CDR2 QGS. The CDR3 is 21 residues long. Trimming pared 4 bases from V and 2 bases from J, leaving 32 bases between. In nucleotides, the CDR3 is TGTGCTCTTGGGGGACTACGTTCCTACTGGGGTGGGGGATTAGGTACCGATAAACTCATCTTT. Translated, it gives CALGGLRSYWGGGLGTDKLIF.

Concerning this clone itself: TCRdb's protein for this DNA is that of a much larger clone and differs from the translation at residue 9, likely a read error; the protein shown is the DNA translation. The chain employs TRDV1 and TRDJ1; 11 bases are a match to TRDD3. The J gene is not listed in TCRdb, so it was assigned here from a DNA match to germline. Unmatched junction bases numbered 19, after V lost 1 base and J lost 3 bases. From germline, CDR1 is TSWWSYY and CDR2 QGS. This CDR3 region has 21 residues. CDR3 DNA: TGTGCTCTTGGGGAACAGCGGGTCCCTCGATGGGGGATACGGGGGTCCGATAAACTCATCTTT. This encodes CALGEQRVPRWGIRGSDKLIF.

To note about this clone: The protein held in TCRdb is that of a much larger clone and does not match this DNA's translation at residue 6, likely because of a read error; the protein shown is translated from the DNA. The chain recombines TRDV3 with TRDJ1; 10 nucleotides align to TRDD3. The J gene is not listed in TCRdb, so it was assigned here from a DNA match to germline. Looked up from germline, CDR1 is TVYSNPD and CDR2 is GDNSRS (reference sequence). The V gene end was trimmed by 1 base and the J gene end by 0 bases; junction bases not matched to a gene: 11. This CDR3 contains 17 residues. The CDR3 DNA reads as TGTGCCTTTAAGTGTCGGGGGATACGCCGGTACACCGATAAACTCATCTTT. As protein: CAFKCRGIRRYTDKLIF.

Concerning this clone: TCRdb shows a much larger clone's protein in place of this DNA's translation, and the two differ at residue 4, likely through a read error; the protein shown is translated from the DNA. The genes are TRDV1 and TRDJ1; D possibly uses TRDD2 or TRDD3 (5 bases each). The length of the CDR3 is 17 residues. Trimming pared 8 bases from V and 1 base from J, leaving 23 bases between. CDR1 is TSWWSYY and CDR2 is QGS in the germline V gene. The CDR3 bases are TGTGCTCTTAGGGGACTCTACTTCCCCGGTATCACCGATAAACTCATCTTT. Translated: CALRGLYFPGITDKLIF.

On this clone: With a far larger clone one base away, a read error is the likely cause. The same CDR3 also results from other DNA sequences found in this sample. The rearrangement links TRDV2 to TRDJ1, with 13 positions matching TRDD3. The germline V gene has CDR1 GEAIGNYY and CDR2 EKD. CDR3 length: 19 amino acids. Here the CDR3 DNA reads TGTGCTTGTGACTCCGTGGCTACTGGGGGATACGAGGTGAACGATAAACTCATCTTT. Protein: CACDSVATGGYEVNDKLIF.

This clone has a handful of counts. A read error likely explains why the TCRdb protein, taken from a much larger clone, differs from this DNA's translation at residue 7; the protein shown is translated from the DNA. The CDR3 coding sequence is TGTGCTCTTGGGGCCCTAGCCTTCCTCGGAGGCCTTAGGGGGTTAGCTTTGACAGCACAACTCTTCTTT. Amino acids: CALGALAFLGGLRGLALTAQLFF. This chain connects TRDV1 to TRDJ2, with 7 nucleotides matching TRDD2. The J gene is absent in TCRdb and was assigned here via DNA matching to germline. The V and J ends lost 4 bases and 0 bases, in that order; junction bases with no gene match: 26. The CDR3 runs 23 residues. The germline V gene has CDR1 TSWWSYY and CDR2 QGS.

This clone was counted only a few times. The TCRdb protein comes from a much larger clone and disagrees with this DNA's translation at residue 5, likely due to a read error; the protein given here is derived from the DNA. The DNA of the CDR3 is TGTGCCTTTAGCGACCTGCTACTGGGGGATACCAAACTCATCTTT. It translates to CAFSDLLLGDTKLIF. The chain couples TRDV3 to TRDJ1, with TRDD3 matching over 12 bases. Germline CDR1 TVYSNPD, CDR2 GDNSRS (reference sequence). The CDR3 extends over 15 amino acids. J lost 8 bases, V lost 0 bases, and 10 bases had no gene match.

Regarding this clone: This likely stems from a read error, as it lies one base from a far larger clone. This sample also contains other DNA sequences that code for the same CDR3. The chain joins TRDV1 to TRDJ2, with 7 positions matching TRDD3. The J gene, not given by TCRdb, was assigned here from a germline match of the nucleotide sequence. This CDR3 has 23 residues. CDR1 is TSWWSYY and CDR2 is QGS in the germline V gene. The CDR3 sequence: CALGEATTSCTGDSGGLTAQLFF. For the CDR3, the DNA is TGTGCTCTTGGGGAAGCTACCACTTCTTGTACTGGGGACTCCGGGGGTTTGACGGCACAACTCTTCTTT.